This entry describes one TCR beta chain. Its antigen is still unknown. This specimen belongs to a study of tumor and adjacent non-tumor tissue in lung cancer. About the research overall: The patients, 10 to 11 men and roughly 5 women, were about 31 to 76 with stage I to III disease. Around 4.2 million productive TCRbeta reads were obtained per sample on average. Study-wide points: Higher tumor TCR diversity was associated with shorter survival.

The template was RNA from unsorted bulk tissue. Distant lung tissue was collected more than 3 cm away from the tumor edge. Newly diagnosed lung cancer patients had thoracic surgery in China, August–November 2014, without prior chemotherapy. A modified ARM-PCR protocol with three rounds of nested PCR amplified TCRbeta. MiXCR was run by TCRdb on the multiplex PCR reads, yielding one entry per CDR3 protein. In the table there are about 48,000 distinct CDR3 sequences, more than 55% of which are singletons. The receptor comes from a woman between 65 and 79 years old with non-small cell lung cancer. The source material was distant non-tumor lung tissue.

Here the CDR3 reads CSVMGGFGGAFF. The CDR3 nucleotides are TGCAGCGTTATGGGGGGATTTGGTGGAGCTTTCTTT. The V call is TRBV29-1, the J call TRBJ1-1, with a possible D match to TRBD1 (5 bases). From germline, CDR1 is SQVTM and CDR2 ANQGSEA. V lost 5 bases, J lost 10 bases, and 17 bases lay in between. The CDR3 is 12 amino acids. The full variable domain, with the rest looked up from reference TRBV29-1 and TRBJ1-1, is SAVISQKPSRDICQRGTSLTIQCQVDSQVTMMFWYRQQPGQSLTLIATANQGSEATYESGFVIDKFPISRPNLTFSTLTVSNMSPEDSSIYLCSVMGGFGGAFFGQGTRLTVV.